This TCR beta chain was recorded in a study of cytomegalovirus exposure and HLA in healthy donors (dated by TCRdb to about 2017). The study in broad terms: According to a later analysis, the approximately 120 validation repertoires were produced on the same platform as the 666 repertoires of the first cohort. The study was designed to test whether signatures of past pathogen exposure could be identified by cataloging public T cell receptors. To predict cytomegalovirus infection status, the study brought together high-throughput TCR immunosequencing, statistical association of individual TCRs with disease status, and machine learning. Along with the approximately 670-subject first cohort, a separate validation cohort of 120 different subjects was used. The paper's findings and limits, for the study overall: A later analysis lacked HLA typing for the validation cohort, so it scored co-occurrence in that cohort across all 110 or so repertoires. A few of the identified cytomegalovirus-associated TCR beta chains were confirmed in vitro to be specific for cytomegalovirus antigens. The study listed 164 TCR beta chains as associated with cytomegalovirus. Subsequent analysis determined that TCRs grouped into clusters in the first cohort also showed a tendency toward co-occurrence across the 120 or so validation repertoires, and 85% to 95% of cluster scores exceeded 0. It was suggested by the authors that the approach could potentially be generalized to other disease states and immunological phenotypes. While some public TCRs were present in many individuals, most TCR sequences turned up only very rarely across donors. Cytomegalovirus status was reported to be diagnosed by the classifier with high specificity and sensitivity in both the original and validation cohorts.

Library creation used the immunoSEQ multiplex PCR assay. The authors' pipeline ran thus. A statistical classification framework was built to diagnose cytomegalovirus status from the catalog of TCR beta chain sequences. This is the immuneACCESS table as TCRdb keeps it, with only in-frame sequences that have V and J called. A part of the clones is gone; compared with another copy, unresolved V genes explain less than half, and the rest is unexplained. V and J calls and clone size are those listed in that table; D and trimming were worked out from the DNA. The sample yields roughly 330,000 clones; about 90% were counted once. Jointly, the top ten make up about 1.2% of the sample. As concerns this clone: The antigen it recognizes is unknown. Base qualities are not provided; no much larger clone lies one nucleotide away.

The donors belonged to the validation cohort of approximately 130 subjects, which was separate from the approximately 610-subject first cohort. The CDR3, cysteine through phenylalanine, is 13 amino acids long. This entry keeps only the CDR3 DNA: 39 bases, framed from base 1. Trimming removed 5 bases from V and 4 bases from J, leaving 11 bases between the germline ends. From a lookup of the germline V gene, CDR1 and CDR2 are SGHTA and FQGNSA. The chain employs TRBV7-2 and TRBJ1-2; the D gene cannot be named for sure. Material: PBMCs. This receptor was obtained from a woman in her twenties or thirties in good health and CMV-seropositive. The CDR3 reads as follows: CASSPGPGYGYTF. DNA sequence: TGTGCCAGCAGCCCCGGGCCGGGCTATGGCTACACCTTC.